This TCR beta chain was found in a study of T cells in tuberculosis. In germline, CDR1 is MNHNS, CDR2 SASEGT. This CDR3 contains 15 residues. Trimming removed 3 bases from V and 1 base from J; junction bases left unmatched: 3. After thawing and overnight rest, PBMC were stained with GMM-loaded CD1B tetramer, viability dye and anti-CD3 for sorting. CD1B tetramers were loaded with Rhodococcus equi-derived C32 glucose monomycolate. Measured with immunoSEQ multiplex PCR; TCRdb has only the in-frame clones, and not every one. The data show around 60,000 clones, with around 86% seen just once and roughly 13% held by the top ten.

Sequencing was carried out using CD1b-GMM tetramer-negative cells sorted from PBMCs. The clonotype comes from an adult woman with latent tuberculosis. The J gene is TRBJ2-3, the V gene TRBV6-1; 8 bases match TRBD2. DNA of the CDR3: TGTGCCAGCAGTGAGGGGACTAGAGGCACAGATACGCAGTATTTT. The encoded protein is CASSEGTRGTDTQYF.